These T cell receptor beta chains were read from a single sample in a study of cytomegalovirus exposure and HLA in healthy donors. Repertoires were generated with immunoSEQ multiplex PCR, while TCRdb's copy carries only in-frame clones and drops some. The data hold about 330,000 clones, with 86% observed a single time. The sequencing sample was made of PBMCs. The origin of the receptors is a woman younger than 30 in good health and CMV-seronegative. The CDR3 runs from the conserved cysteine through the conserved F or W. The order of the fields is clone size, V gene, CDR3 length, J gene, CDR3 protein. Clone size is not always given. Where it is, it says once, few, many or a class for expanded clones.

abundance: -; v_gene: TRBV4-2; len: 17; j_gene: TRBJ2-1; CDR3aa: CASSQSQTSGSGGEQFF
abundance: -; v_gene: TRBV9; len: 15; j_gene: TRBJ1-1; CDR3aa: CASSASGTGDTEAFF
abundance: -; v_gene: TRBV6-5; len: 14; j_gene: TRBJ2-7; CDR3aa: CATSQREFFYEQYF
abundance: -; v_gene: TRBV18; len: 17; j_gene: TRBJ2-3; CDR3aa: CASSPPGITGGSGTQYF
abundance: -; v_gene: TRBV28; len: 17; j_gene: TRBJ1-2; CDR3aa: CASSTRDRDPSNYGYTF
abundance: -; v_gene: TRBV19; len: 12; j_gene: TRBJ2-7; CDR3aa: CASIQGTGEQYF
abundance: -; v_gene: TRBV5-1; len: 15; j_gene: TRBJ2-5; CDR3aa: CASSLGVSGRETQYF
abundance: -; v_gene: TRBV11-3; len: 15; j_gene: TRBJ2-5; CDR3aa: CASSRSGHSQETQYF
abundance: -; v_gene: TRBV7-8; len: 16; j_gene: TRBJ2-7; CDR3aa: CASSLVGSGGSYEQYF
abundance: -; v_gene: TRBV9; len: 14; j_gene: TRBJ2-1; CDR3aa: CASSVTSGRREQFF
abundance: -; v_gene: TRBV7-3; len: 13; j_gene: TRBJ2-7; CDR3aa: CASSRDRVSEQYF
abundance: -; v_gene: TRBV27; len: 17; j_gene: TRBJ2-1; CDR3aa: CASSNRGWGGSYNEQFF
abundance: -; v_gene: TRBV6-5; len: 13; j_gene: TRBJ2-1; CDR3aa: CASTIQAGIEQFF
abundance: -; v_gene: TRBV7-9; len: 16; j_gene: TRBJ2-7; CDR3aa: CASSFYSGTGSYEQYF
abundance: -; v_gene: TRBV5-1; len: 14; j_gene: TRBJ2-7; CDR3aa: CASSLLAGSYEQYF
abundance: -; v_gene: TRBV7-3; len: 14; j_gene: TRBJ2-2; CDR3aa: CASSPPSGTGELFF
abundance: -; v_gene: TRBV9; len: 16; j_gene: TRBJ1-1; CDR3aa: CASSTNWDSPNTEAFF
abundance: -; v_gene: TRBV19; len: 16; j_gene: TRBJ1-5; CDR3aa: CASTKGQVTLNQPQHF
abundance: -; v_gene: TRBV2; len: 14; j_gene: TRBJ2-5; CDR3aa: CASSINSGRETQYF
abundance: few; v_gene: TRBV5-1; len: 16; j_gene: TRBJ2-7; CDR3aa: CASSLISGGSSYEQYF
abundance: -; v_gene: TRBV9; len: 17; j_gene: TRBJ2-1; CDR3aa: CASTRGASGTSYNEQFF
abundance: -; v_gene: TRBV5-1; len: 17; j_gene: TRBJ1-2; CDR3aa: CASSSDLTGGSFYGYTF
abundance: -; v_gene: TRBV2; len: 17; j_gene: TRBJ2-7; CDR3aa: CASSDDTSGGSSYEQYF
abundance: -; v_gene: TRBV6-5; len: 16; j_gene: TRBJ2-1; CDR3aa: CASSFRTSGSMYEQFF
abundance: -; v_gene: TRBV2; len: 17; j_gene: TRBJ2-7; CDR3aa: CASSPSHGERGSYEQYF
abundance: -; v_gene: TRBV4-1; len: 18; j_gene: TRBJ2-1; CDR3aa: CASSQELAGGPLHNEQFF
abundance: -; v_gene: TRBV7-9; len: 15; j_gene: TRBJ2-1; CDR3aa: CASSFAGVGVNEQFF
abundance: -; v_gene: TRBV30; len: 15; j_gene: TRBJ1-2; CDR3aa: CAWSVIVGRNYGYTF
abundance: -; v_gene: TRBV9; len: 16; j_gene: TRBJ2-2; CDR3aa: CASTPMSGRRPGELFF
abundance: -; v_gene: TRBV7-8; len: 13; j_gene: TRBJ1-1; CDR3aa: CASTSGRGTEAFF
abundance: -; v_gene: TRBV5-1; len: 14; j_gene: TRBJ2-1; CDR3aa: CASSLREPYNEQFF
abundance: -; v_gene: TRBV2; len: 16; j_gene: TRBJ1-1; CDR3aa: CASSLMGWGQGSEAFF
abundance: -; v_gene: TRBV7-9; len: 14; j_gene: TRBJ2-5; CDR3aa: CASSLTGTDTTQYF
abundance: -; v_gene: TRBV28; len: 14; j_gene: TRBJ1-2; CDR3aa: CASSRGQAPYGYTF
abundance: -; v_gene: TRBV7-2; len: 16; j_gene: TRBJ2-7; CDR3aa: CASSLRPGTGTYEQYF
abundance: -; v_gene: TRBV28; len: 15; j_gene: TRBJ2-3; CDR3aa: CASRPGFAYTDTQYF
abundance: -; v_gene: TRBV6-5; len: 14; j_gene: TRBJ1-3; CDR3aa: CASSYGSTGNTIYF
abundance: -; v_gene: TRBV7-8; len: 15; j_gene: TRBJ2-1; CDR3aa: CASSGTSGNSHEQFF
abundance: -; v_gene: TRBV2; len: 19; j_gene: TRBJ2-2; CDR3aa: CASSGLEATGTSVTGELFF
abundance: -; v_gene: TRBV7-3; len: 14; j_gene: TRBJ2-1; CDR3aa: CASSRGLATDEQFF
abundance: -; v_gene: TRBV5-1; len: 16; j_gene: TRBJ2-1; CDR3aa: CASSFLAGGTYNEQFF
abundance: -; v_gene: TRBV9; len: 14; j_gene: TRBJ1-2; CDR3aa: CASSASPAGGSYTF
abundance: -; v_gene: TRBV6-6; len: 15; j_gene: TRBJ2-7; CDR3aa: CASTILAGISYEQYF
abundance: -; v_gene: TRBV2; len: 15; j_gene: TRBJ2-1; CDR3aa: CATQFGTGGMNEQFF
abundance: -; v_gene: TRBV28; len: 13; j_gene: TRBJ1-2; CDR3aa: CASSRGSSYGYTF
abundance: -; v_gene: TRBV14; len: 14; j_gene: TRBJ2-7; CDR3aa: CASSPGTGTNEQYF
abundance: -; v_gene: TRBV6-5; len: 13; j_gene: TRBJ1-1; CDR3aa: CASSYGRNTEAFF
abundance: -; v_gene: TRBV18; len: 14; j_gene: TRBJ2-1; CDR3aa: CASSQGAPNNEQFF
abundance: -; v_gene: TRBV5-1; len: 14; j_gene: TRBJ1-2; CDR3aa: CASTLGTELYGYTF
abundance: -; v_gene: TRBV5-6; len: 15; j_gene: TRBJ2-5; CDR3aa: CASSAYSGSGKTQYF
abundance: -; v_gene: TRBV7-3; len: 16; j_gene: TRBJ2-3; CDR3aa: CASSPGAGGNVDTQYF
abundance: -; v_gene: TRBV4-1; len: 17; j_gene: TRBJ2-3; CDR3aa: CASSQEGLAGVGDTQYF
abundance: -; v_gene: TRBV4-2; len: 14; j_gene: TRBJ2-3; CDR3aa: CASSRDRFTDTQYF